This TCR beta chain was retrieved from a study of T cells in Graves' hyperthyroidism and ophthalmopathy. TCR beta CDR3 sequences were amplified from RNA transcripts. An initial round of RT-PCR targeting the TCR CDR3 relied on the HTBI primer set. MiXCR was run by TCRdb on the multiplex PCR reads, yielding one entry per CDR3 protein. This sample has under 350,000 distinct CDR3 sequences, with 17% found just once. This clonotype appeared many times. Sample: blood. The clonotype originates from a woman aged 60-70 years with Graves' ophthalmopathy.

This CDR3 is CASSWGRPSGNTIYF. CDR3 DNA sequence: TGTGCCAGCAGCTGGGGACGGCCCTCTGGAAACACCATATATTTT. This rearrangement joins TRBV7-2 to TRBJ1-3, with a weak D call TRBD1 (5 bases). Per the germline V gene, CDR1 is SGHTA and CDR2 is FQGNSA. The CDR3 length is 15 residues. V dropped 4 bases and J dropped 0 bases, with 10 bases sitting between them.